Presented here are 19 T cell receptor beta chains from one specimen sequenced in a study of T cell responses to AZD1222 COVID-19 vaccine. Only in-frame clones appear in the TCRdb table, and some are missing; sequencing was by immunoSEQ multiplex PCR. Of about 160,000 clones in the sample, 80% to 90% were seen once. Sequenced here: peripheral blood, sampled on day 0 of AZD1222 vaccination. The source is an adult in good health.

This clone was picked up a small number of times. The chain is built from TRBV28 and TRBJ1-2, with TRBD1 matching 7 bases. The CDR3 spans 13 residues. The junction had 4 bases not matched to a gene; V was cut back by 4 bases and J by 5 bases. The germline gives CDR1 MDHEN, CDR2 SYDVKM. Here the CDR3 DNA reads TGTGCCAGCAGTTCTACAGGGGATTATGGCTACACCTTC. As protein: CASSSTGDYGYTF.

This clone is a singleton in its sample. This chain connects TRBV19 to TRBJ1-1; D is uncertain. Per the germline V gene, CDR1 is LNHDA and CDR2 is SQIVND (reference sequence). The CDR3 is made up of 13 amino acids. V gave up 7 bases and J gave up 8 bases, with 17 bases separating them. CDR3 nucleotide sequence: TGTGCCAGTACCCCCGCCGACGGTCGAGAAGCTTTCTTT. As protein: CASTPADGREAFF.

The V gene is TRBV5-1, the J gene TRBJ2-6; TRBD1 matches at 8 bases. Unmatched junction bases numbered 13, after V lost 4 bases and J lost 4 bases. This CDR3 contains 18 residues. Germline V CDR1 and CDR2: SGHRS, YFSETQ. Written as DNA, the CDR3 is TGCGCCAGCAGCGCCCCGGAGACAGGGGCGGGAGGGGCCAACGTCCTGACTTTC. It translates to CASSAPETGAGGANVLTF.

This rearrangement joins TRBV27 to TRBJ2-1; D possibly corresponds to TRBD2 (6 bases). The germline V and J ends were trimmed by 2 bases and 0 bases, with 8 bases remaining between them. CDR1 MNHEY and CDR2 SMNVEV come from the germline V gene (reference sequence). The CDR3 totals 15 residues. The CDR3 DNA reads TGTGCCAGCAGTTTAGGGAGGTCCTCCTACAATGAGCAGTTCTTC. Its translation: CASSLGRSSYNEQFF.

CDR3 coding DNA: TGTGCCAGCAGCTTCAGGAGGGCTGGGGCCAACGTCCTGACTTTC. Translating it yields CASSFRRAGANVLTF. The rearrangement joins TRBV7-9 to TRBJ2-6; a weak D match, TRBD2 (6 bases). Between the trimmed V and J ends, which lost 3 bases and 2 bases, there was a span of 8 bases. Germline loops: CDR1 SEHNR, CDR2 FQNEAQ (reference sequence). CDR3 size: 15 residues.

This clone was found a few times. The chain carries TRBV7-2 and TRBJ1-2, with 11 bases lining up with TRBD1. V shed 5 bases and J 8 bases; nucleotides not matched to a gene: 4. The germline CDR1 and CDR2 sequences are SGHTA and FQGNSA. CDR3 length: 13 residues. The CDR3 is CASSAGTGGGYTF. CDR3 coding DNA: TGTGCCAGCAGCGCCGGGACAGGGGGGGGCTACACCTTC.

This rearrangement joins TRBV28 to TRBJ2-3; 9 nucleotides line up with TRBD2. The germline V gene has CDR1 MDHEN and CDR2 SYDVKM. The CDR3 has 16 residues. With V trimmed by 2 bases and J by 3 bases, 6 bases remained unmatched. The CDR3 loop is CASSLTSSGTTDTQYF. The CDR3 bases are TGTGCCAGCAGTTTAACGTCTAGCGGGACTACAGATACGCAGTATTTT.

The V and J genes are TRBV6-6 and TRBJ2-7; TRBD2 agrees at 7 bases. The CDR3 has 12 residues. Per the germline V gene, CDR1 is MNHNY and CDR2 is SVGAGI (reference sequence). J was trimmed by 2 bases and V by 11 bases; bases with no gene match: 6. Here the CDR3 reads CAAGGGTYEQYF. The DNA for the CDR3 is TGTGCCGCAGGCGGGGGAACCTACGAGCAGTACTTC.

V and J are TRBV30 and TRBJ2-1, with D unresolved. Germline CDR1 reads GTSNPN; CDR2 reads SVGIG (reference sequence). The V end lost 0 bases, the J end lost 8 bases, and 17 bases lay between the germline ends. The CDR3 is 15 residues long. The CDR3 here is CAWSVGIIASDEQFF. CDR3 nucleotides: TGTGCCTGGAGTGTGGGGATAATAGCTTCGGATGAGCAGTTCTTC.

V is TRBV5-4 and J is TRBJ1-1, with 7 bases aligning to TRBD1. The CDR3 covers 14 residues. CDR1 and CDR2 (germline): SGHNT, YYREEE (reference sequence). With V trimmed by 4 bases and J by 5 bases, 8 bases remained unmatched. The CDR3 is CASSQTGVRTEAFF. The CDR3, as DNA: TGTGCCAGCAGCCAAACAGGGGTGAGAACTGAAGCTTTCTTT.

The genes are TRBV7-3 and TRBJ1-2; 8 bases match TRBD1. The CDR3 totals 13 residues. The J segment lost 6 bases and the V segment lost 6 bases, leaving 6 bases of the junction unmatched. CDR1 and CDR2 from the germline V gene are SGHTA and FQGTGA. In DNA, the CDR3 is TGTGCCAGCAGTCCTACCAGGGGGCATGGCTACACCTTC. It translates to CASSPTRGHGYTF.

This clone came up a few times. This rearrangement joins TRBV12-3 or TRBV12-4 to TRBJ1-2; D perhaps matches TRBD1 (5 bases). V lost 5 bases and J 13 bases, leaving 17 bases between the germline ends. This CDR3 region has 12 residues. CDR3 sequence (DNA): TGTGCCAGCAGTACCCGGACACAGTCATGCACCTTC. Translated, it gives CASSTRTQSCTF.

CDR3 sequence (DNA): TGTGCCAGCAGCCCGGACAGAAATAATTCACCCCTCCACTTT. The encoded protein is CASSPDRNNSPLHF. The rearrangement joins TRBV7-2 to TRBJ1-6, with D perhaps matching TRBD1 (6 bases). Germline-derived CDR1 and CDR2 are SGHTA and FQGNSA. Trimming left V 5 bases short and J 5 bases short, with 10 bases between. The CDR3 spans 14 residues.

This chain connects TRBV9 to TRBJ2-1; D remains ambiguous. The CDR3 contains 16 residues. Trimming took 4 bases from V and 0 from J, leaving 14 bases between them. Germline V gene data show CDR1 as SGDLS and CDR2 as YYNGEE. The CDR3: CASSSLVLSSYNEQFF. DNA for the CDR3: TGTGCCAGCAGCTCCTTAGTGCTCAGCTCCTACAATGAGCAGTTCTTC. The full variable domain, completed using reference TRBV9 and TRBJ2-1, is DSGVTQTPKHLITATGQRVTLRCSPRSGDLSVYWYQQSLDQGLQFLIQYYNGEERAKGNILERFSAQQFPDLHSELNLSSLELGDSALYFCASSSLVLSSYNEQFFGPGTRLTVL.

The genes are TRBV28 and TRBJ1-5; D is unclear. V was shortened by 2 bases and J by 6 bases, with 8 bases between the two germline ends. CDR3 size: 13 residues. CDR1 is MDHEN and CDR2 is SYDVKM in the germline V gene. The DNA for the CDR3 is TGTGCCAGCAGTTTACCTGTTAGTCAGCCCCAGCATTTT. Its protein is CASSLPVSQPQHF.

This clone came up a few times. The chain joins TRBV28 to TRBJ2-7; D is unresolved. Germline V lookup: CDR1 MDHEN, CDR2 SYDVKM. The CDR3 sequence is 15 residues long. Trimming took off 6 bases at V and 2 bases at J, with 17 bases between the two ends. As DNA, the CDR3 is TGTGCCAGCAGGATCCTCGGGTCGGCTGCCTACGAGCAGTACTTC. This sequence encodes CASRILGSAAYEQYF.

The chain combines TRBV28 with TRBJ1-1, with D possibly being TRBD1 (6 bases). Between the trimmed V and J ends, which lost 2 bases and 11 bases, there was a span of 18 bases. Germline-derived CDR1 and CDR2 are MDHEN and SYDVKM. The CDR3 spans 14 residues. The CDR3 DNA is TGTGCCAGCAGTTTAAGGGAAACAGGGCGGAGGGCTTTCTTT. It translates to CASSLRETGRRAFF.

J is TRBJ1-2 and V is TRBV15; 12 nucleotides agree with TRBD1. Losses at the gene ends were 1 base for V and 6 bases for J; bases not matched to a gene: 3. CDR1 and CDR2 (germline): LNHNV, YYDKDF (reference sequence). The CDR3 covers 15 residues. Here the CDR3 DNA reads TGTGCCACCAGCAGAGGGGGGACAGGGGGCGATGGCTACACCTTC. Translating it yields CATSRGGTGGDGYTF.

V is TRBV7-3 and J is TRBJ2-1; a possible D gene is TRBD1 (6 bases). V lost 4 bases, J lost 4 bases, and 14 bases lay in between. Germline CDR1 is SGHTA and CDR2 is FQGTGA. The CDR3 is made up of 15 amino acids. The CDR3 loop reads CASSSLGTHYNEQFF. The CDR3 coding sequence is TGTGCCAGCAGCTCCCTCGGGACACATTACAATGAGCAGTTCTTC.